This T cell receptor (beta chain) emerged from a study of T cells in Graves' hyperthyroidism and ophthalmopathy (dated by TCRdb to between 2018 and 2021). With respect to the entire study: Peripheral blood samples were taken at the time of initial diagnosis, prior to any treatment. A discovery cohort of about a hundred patients, roughly 43 with Graves' ophthalmopathy and 55 to 60 with stable Graves' hyperthyroidism, was used to find distinguishing TCR V-J signatures. An independent validation cohort of under 20 hyperthyroidism patients and approximately 17 patients who later progressed to ophthalmopathy tested prospective prediction of ophthalmopathy. The 95 to 100 discovery patients were randomly divided into training and test sets at a 7:3 ratio. The study also compared thyroid tissue and blood T-cell repertoires from more than 5 Graves' hyperthyroidism patients. After blood sampling, hyperthyroidism patients were treated with methimazole at a starting dose of 30 mg daily, and ophthalmopathy patients were treated with high-dose intravenous methylprednisolone. According to the paper, TCR Vbeta CDR3 sequencing was carried out on more than 120 peripheral blood samples, which came from under 50 ophthalmopathy, some 73 hyperthyroidism and 17 progressor patients.

Graves' hyperthyroidism was defined as stable when no progression to ophthalmopathy occurred over 18 months of follow-up. Hyperthyroidism patients were newly diagnosed, had a disease duration of under 2 months, and were aged 18 to 65 years. Exclusion was applied to patients with uncontrolled infections, other autoimmune diseases, pregnancy or lactation. Diagnoses were established on the basis of clinical symptoms, serum thyroxine and TRAb, thyroid ultrasound, and orbital computed tomography. PBMCs were separated from roughly 9.6 ml of fresh peripheral blood using Ficoll-Paque density gradient centrifugation. Total RNA was extracted using Trizol reagent, and RNA quality was assessed on an Agilent 2100 Bioanalyzer. Amplification of TCR beta CDR3 regions was carried out from RNA transcripts. The TCR CDR3 was subjected to a first round of RT-PCR using the HTBI primer set and the Qiagen OneStep RT-PCR kit. Libraries were constructed in a second round of multiplex PCR, after which size selection and purification were performed. Paired-end sequencing of the libraries was performed with 100 bp reads on an Illumina HiSeq2000. From the authors' description of their analysis: SOAPnuke was used to process the raw data, throwing out any read that contained adapters or uncalled bases, had a mean Phred below 15, or lacked an exact constant-primer or identifier match. COPE v1.2.5 was used to merge high-quality paired reads, and clonotypes were defined as unique nucleotide sequences. Clonotypes were aligned to IMGT TRBV, TRBD and TRBJ reference segments using MiTCR v1.1. The analysis included only V-J combinations with a frequency above 0.0001, which together covered approximately 99% of the repertoires. A TCS score was defined as the ratio between F50 (clonal expansion) and ExV (chaos), using BLOSUM62-based TCRdist between CDR3 peptides within each V-J. Welch's t-statistics and random forest reduced around 510 V-J features to 13, which were used in a naive Bayes classifier (R e1071). Thyroid-blood repertoire similarity was quantified with the Morisita-Horn index. TCRdb passed the public sequencing reads through fastp at Q25 and MiXCR, retaining productive beta sequences. Each entry is one CDR3 protein sequence, shown with its most common DNA and genes. What appears here as the V and J calls and clone size reflects TCRdb's work, not the paper's. This sample gives 750,000 to 900,000 distinct CDR3 sequences in total; about two fifths of them show up just once. Together, the top ten hold 8.9% of the sample.

This clonotype was detected ten times or more. Its antigen remains undetermined. No qualities accompany the bases; no much larger clone lies one base away. The germline ends are 15 bases apart after V is trimmed by 4 bases and J by 8 bases. CDR1 SGHRS and CDR2 YFSETQ are derived from the germline V gene. The CDR3 runs 13 amino acids, cysteine and phenylalanine included. Just the 39-base CDR3 DNA is kept, in frame starting at base 1. Paper-wide results and their limitations: A 13 V-J signature model separated ophthalmopathy from stable hyperthyroidism, with approximately 87% sensitivity and 81.08% specificity in cross-validation and 80%/75% in testing. Sample size was not statistically predetermined, and investigators were not blinded to group allocation. Most expanded thyroid clonotypes (frequency above 0.001) were also detected in blood, a finding suggesting that blood repertoires may reflect thyroid immune responses. In validation, the model predicted progression to ophthalmopathy with approximately 71% sensitivity and less than 75% specificity, a median of 6.5 months before onset.

This receptor was taken from a man between 18 and 29 years old with Graves' hyperthyroidism. Sample: blood. This sequence uses TRBV5-1 and TRBJ1-2; TRBD1 could be the D gene, as 6 bases match. The CDR3 region reads CASSPGQSDGYTF. In nucleotides, the sequence is TGCGCCAGCAGCCCGGGACAAAGCGACGGCTACACCTTC.